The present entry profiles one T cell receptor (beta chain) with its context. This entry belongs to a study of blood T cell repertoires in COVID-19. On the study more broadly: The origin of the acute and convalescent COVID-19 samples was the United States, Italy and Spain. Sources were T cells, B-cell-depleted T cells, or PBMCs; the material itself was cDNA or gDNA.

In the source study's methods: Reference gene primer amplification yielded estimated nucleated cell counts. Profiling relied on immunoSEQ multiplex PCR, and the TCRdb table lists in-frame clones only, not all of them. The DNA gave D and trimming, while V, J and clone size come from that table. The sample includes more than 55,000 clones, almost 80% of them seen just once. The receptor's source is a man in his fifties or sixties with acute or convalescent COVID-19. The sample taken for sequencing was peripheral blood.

The CDR3 loop reads CATSDPGTTGSYEQYF. CDR3 nucleotide sequence: TGTGCCACCAGTGACCCCGGGACAACGGGCTCCTACGAGCAGTACTTC. This chain links TRBV24-1 with TRBJ2-7; tentative D call: TRBD1 (6 bases). This CDR3 contains 16 residues. CDR1 KGHDR and CDR2 SFDVKD come from the germline V gene. V lost 4 bases to trimming and J lost 0 bases, with 15 bases between them.